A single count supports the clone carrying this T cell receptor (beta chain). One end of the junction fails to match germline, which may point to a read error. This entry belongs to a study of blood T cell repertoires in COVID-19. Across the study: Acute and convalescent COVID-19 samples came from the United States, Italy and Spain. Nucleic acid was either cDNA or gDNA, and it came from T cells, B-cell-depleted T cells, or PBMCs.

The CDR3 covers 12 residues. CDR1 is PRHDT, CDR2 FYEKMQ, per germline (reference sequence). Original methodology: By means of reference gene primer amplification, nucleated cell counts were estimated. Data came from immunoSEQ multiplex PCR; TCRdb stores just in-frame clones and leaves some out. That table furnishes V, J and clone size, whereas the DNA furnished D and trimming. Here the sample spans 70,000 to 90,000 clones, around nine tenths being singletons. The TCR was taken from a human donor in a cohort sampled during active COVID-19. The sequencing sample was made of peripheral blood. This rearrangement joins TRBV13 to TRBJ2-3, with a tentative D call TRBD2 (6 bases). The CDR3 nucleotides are TGTGCCAGCAGAACCGGGACTCAACCATTGCATTTT. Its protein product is CASRTGTQPLHF.